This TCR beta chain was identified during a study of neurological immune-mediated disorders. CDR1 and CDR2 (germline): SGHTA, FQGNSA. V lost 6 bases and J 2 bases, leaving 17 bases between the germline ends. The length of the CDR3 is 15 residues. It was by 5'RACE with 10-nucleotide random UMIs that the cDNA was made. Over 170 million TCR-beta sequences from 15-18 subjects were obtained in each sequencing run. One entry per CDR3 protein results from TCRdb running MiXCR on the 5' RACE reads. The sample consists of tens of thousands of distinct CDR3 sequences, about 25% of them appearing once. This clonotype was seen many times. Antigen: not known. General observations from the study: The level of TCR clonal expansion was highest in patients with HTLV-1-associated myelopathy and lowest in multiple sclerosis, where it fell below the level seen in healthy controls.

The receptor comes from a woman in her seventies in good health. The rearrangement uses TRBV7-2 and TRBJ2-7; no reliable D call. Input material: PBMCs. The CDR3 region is CASSAPFGPAYEQYF. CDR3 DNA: TGTGCCAGCAGTGCCCCATTCGGGCCAGCCTACGAGCAGTACTTC. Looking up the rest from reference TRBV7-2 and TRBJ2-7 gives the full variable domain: GAGVSQSPSNKVTEKGKDVELRCDPISGHTALYWYRQSLGQGLEFLIYFQGNSAPDKSGLPSDRFSAERTGGSVSTLTIQRTQQEDSAVYLCASSAPFGPAYEQYFGPGTRLTVT.